These T cell receptor beta chains were read from a single sample in a study of post-analysis software for immune sequencing data. TCRdb recomputed calls from the PCR reads with MiXCR, one row per CDR3 protein. The sample shows about 200,000 distinct CDR3 sequences, 29% of them seen only once. The sequenced sample consisted of blood. The source is a girl aged 2-17 years with multiple sclerosis. Both conserved end residues are part of each CDR3. Each record gives: CDR3 DNA, CDR3 protein, clone size, V gene, D gene, J gene. A D gene is named only where the DNA matches it firmly. The size field is filled for only some rows; it gives once, few, many or a size class.

cdr3_nt: TGTGCCAGCAGTTACCAGCGCAATGAGCAGTTCTTC
cdr3_aa: CASSYQRNEQFF
clone_size: few
v_call: TRBV6-2/TRBV6-3
d_call: NA
j_call: TRBJ2-1

cdr3_nt: TGCGCCAGCACCTGGGGGCAGCTGAACACTGAAGCTTTCTTT
cdr3_aa: CASTWGQLNTEAFF
clone_size: many
v_call: TRBV5-1
d_call: NA
j_call: TRBJ1-1

cdr3_nt: TGCAGTGCTAGAGTGGGCGGTTGGGGTACAGATACGCAGTATTTT
cdr3_aa: CSARVGGWGTDTQYF
clone_size: many
v_call: TRBV20-1
d_call: NA
j_call: TRBJ2-3

cdr3_nt: TGTGCCAGCAGCCGACTAGCGGGAGGTGGGGAGCAGTTCTTC
cdr3_aa: CASSRLAGGGEQFF
clone_size: many
v_call: TRBV7-8
d_call: TRBD2
j_call: TRBJ2-1

cdr3_nt: TGCGCCAGCAGCCAAGAACTCCATGAGCAGTTCTTC
cdr3_aa: CASSQELHEQFF
clone_size: many
v_call: TRBV4-1
d_call: NA
j_call: TRBJ2-1

cdr3_nt: TGCAGTGCTAGGGTCAGGGGCAGTTCTGCGGATGGCTACACCTTC
cdr3_aa: CSARVRGSSADGYTF
clone_size: NA
v_call: TRBV20-1
d_call: NA
j_call: TRBJ1-2

cdr3_nt: TGCAGCATGGGTAACACGGCCACTGAAGCTTTCTTT
cdr3_aa: CSMGNTATEAFF
clone_size: NA
v_call: TRBV29-1
d_call: NA
j_call: TRBJ1-1

cdr3_nt: TGCGCCAGCAGCTTGGGTGCCATGAACACTGAAGCTTTCTTT
cdr3_aa: CASSLGAMNTEAFF
clone_size: NA
v_call: TRBV5-1
d_call: NA
j_call: TRBJ1-1

cdr3_nt: TGCGCCAGCAGCTTGGCGGGACAGGGGGCTTCTGGGGCCAACGTCCTGACTTTC
cdr3_aa: CASSLAGQGASGANVLTF
clone_size: few
v_call: TRBV5-1
d_call: TRBD1
j_call: TRBJ2-6

cdr3_nt: TGCAGTGCTAGGAGATCGGACAGGGCCGGAACTGAAGCTTTCTTT
cdr3_aa: CSARRSDRAGTEAFF
clone_size: NA
v_call: TRBV20-1
d_call: TRBD1
j_call: TRBJ1-1

cdr3_nt: TGCGCCAGCAGCTATGGTGGACAGGGAAGTTCTGGCTACACCTTC
cdr3_aa: CASSYGGQGSSGYTF
clone_size: few
v_call: TRBV5-1
d_call: TRBD1
j_call: TRBJ1-2

cdr3_nt: TGTGCCAGCAGGTTGCAGGGGAGTGGGAGCAATCAGCCCCAGCATTTT
cdr3_aa: CASRLQGSGSNQPQHF
clone_size: many
v_call: TRBV6-5
d_call: NA
j_call: TRBJ1-5

cdr3_nt: TGCAGCGGAAACCCACTAGCGGGAGGAAGTGAGCAGTACTTC
cdr3_aa: CSGNPLAGGSEQYF
clone_size: few
v_call: TRBV29-1
d_call: TRBD2
j_call: TRBJ2-7

cdr3_nt: TGTGCCACCAGCAGAGATTCCGGCTACGAGCAGTACTTC
cdr3_aa: CATSRDSGYEQYF
clone_size: NA
v_call: TRBV15
d_call: NA
j_call: TRBJ2-7

cdr3_nt: TGCGCCAGCAGCTTGGGACAGGGGTTACTCGAGCAGTACTTC
cdr3_aa: CASSLGQGLLEQYF
clone_size: many
v_call: TRBV5-1
d_call: TRBD1
j_call: TRBJ2-7

cdr3_nt: TGCAGTGCTAGAGCCCCGACAGGGATCCCAGAGACCCAGTACTTC
cdr3_aa: CSARAPTGIPETQYF
clone_size: NA
v_call: TRBV20-1
d_call: TRBD1
j_call: TRBJ2-5

cdr3_nt: TGTGCCAGCAGTTTATCGTCGTTCAGCGAGCAGTACTTC
cdr3_aa: CASSLSSFSEQYF
clone_size: few
v_call: TRBV28
d_call: NA
j_call: TRBJ2-7

cdr3_nt: TGCGCCAGCAGCTTTGAGTGGGATGGGCAGTTCTTC
cdr3_aa: CASSFEWDGQFF
clone_size: few
v_call: TRBV5-1
d_call: NA
j_call: TRBJ2-1